A single sample is the source of the 9 T cell receptor beta chains below, sequenced in a study of blood T cells in healthy people across ages. PCR was performed a second time for about 7 to 12 cycles using a sample-barcoded 5' primer and a J-beta primer mix. TCRdb re-derived calls from the 5' RACE reads in MiXCR, one entry per CDR3 protein. The sample includes hundreds of thousands of distinct CDR3 sequences, roughly 24% of them seen just once. The same sample was also studied in work on T cells of mothers and their children.

Sequencing input: blood. The origin of the receptors is a boy aged 5-17 years in good health.

This clonotype occurred a few times. The V and J genes are TRBV3-1 and TRBJ1-1; unclear D gene. The V gene lost 4 bases and the J gene lost 0 bases, with 9 bases spanning the gap. CDR1 and CDR2 from the germline V gene are LGHDT and YNNKEL (reference sequence). The CDR3 has 14 amino acids. The CDR3 here is CASSPSTLNTEAFF. In DNA, the CDR3 is TGTGCCAGCAGCCCCTCAACGCTGAACACTGAAGCTTTCTTT.

This clonotype was picked up one time. The chain links TRBV4-2 to TRBJ1-2; maybe TRBD1 (5 bases). Germline V gene data show CDR1 as LGHNA and CDR2 as YNFKEQ. The CDR3 length is 16 residues. The V gene lost 5 bases and the J gene lost 0 bases, with 16 bases spanning the gap. The CDR3 region has the DNA TGTGCCAGCAGCGTAGGGTGGGACGCTGCTAACTATGGCTACACCTTC. Its protein product is CASSVGWDAANYGYTF.

The sample holds a few counts of this clonotype. The rearrangement links TRBV7-6 to TRBJ2-7; 10 nucleotides agree with TRBD1. The trim removed 5 bases at V and 3 bases at J, leaving 7 bases unmatched. The germline CDR1 and CDR2 sequences are SGHVS and FNYEAQ. The CDR3 runs 15 residues. The CDR3 DNA follows: TGTGCCAGCAGCCCCGGGACAGGGGCCCTCTACGAGCAGTACTTC. Amino acids: CASSPGTGALYEQYF. Drawing the rest from reference TRBV7-6 and TRBJ2-7, the complete variable domain is GAGVSQSPRYKVTKRGQDVALRCDPISGHVSLYWYRQALGQGPEFLTYFNYEAQQDKSGLPNDRFSAERPEGSISTLTIQRTEQRDSAMYRCASSPGTGALYEQYFGPGTRLTVT.

This clonotype was detected only a few times. The chain couples TRBV28 to TRBJ2-5, with 8 bases matching TRBD1. Trimming at V came to 9 bases and at J to 4 bases, leaving 13 bases not matched to a gene. The CDR3 has 15 residues. Germline V gene data show CDR1 as MDHEN and CDR2 as SYDVKM. CDR3 sequence: CASHPPGQGSETQYF. The CDR3, as DNA: TGTGCCAGTCACCCGCCCGGACAGGGTTCAGAGACCCAGTACTTC.

In its sample, this clonotype was seen a few times. The V and J genes are TRBV7-2 and TRBJ1-1; 8 bases are shared with TRBD1. CDR1 is SGHTA and CDR2 is FQGNSA in the germline V gene. CDR3 length: 14 amino acids. Trimming took 4 bases from V and 6 from J; bases not matched to a gene: 7. In DNA, the CDR3 is TGTGCCAGCAGCTCCGGACAGGGCTGGGCTGAAGCTTTCTTT. It specifies CASSSGQGWAEAFF. Full variable domain (rest looked up from reference TRBV7-2 and TRBJ1-1): GAGVSQSPSNKVTEKGKDVELRCDPISGHTALYWYRQSLGQGLEFLIYFQGNSAPDKSGLPSDRFSAERTGGSVSTLTIQRTQQEDSAVYLCASSSGQGWAEAFFGQGTRLTVV.

This clonotype has a handful of counts. The chain is built from TRBV5-5 and TRBJ1-2; no definite D call. This CDR3 has 15 residues. The ends were cut back, 4 bases at V and 4 bases at J, with 17 bases in the middle. Germline CDR1 is SGHKS and CDR2 is YYEKEE (reference sequence). CDR3 in DNA: TGTGCCAGCAGCCCTCGGCCCCTTCTCGGCTATGGCTACACCTTC. Amino acid sequence: CASSPRPLLGYGYTF.

In this sample, this clonotype turned up a few times. The chain uses TRBV7-6 and TRBJ2-1; TRBD1 is a possible D gene (6 bases). The germline V gene has CDR1 SGHVS and CDR2 FNYEAQ. This CDR3 is 16 amino acids long. Trimming took off 3 bases at V and 0 bases at J, with 12 bases between the two ends. The CDR3 is CASSLGDRTSYNEQFF. DNA of the CDR3: TGTGCCAGCAGCTTGGGAGACAGGACCTCCTACAATGAGCAGTTCTTC.

V gene TRBV25-1 combines with J gene TRBJ2-7; 12 positions agree with TRBD1. The V and J ends lost 3 bases and 10 bases, in that order; junction bases with no gene match: 10. This CDR3 contains 15 residues. CDR1 is MGHDK and CDR2 is SYGVNS in the germline V gene. The CDR3 spells CASSDPGTGGGQQYF. DNA of the CDR3: TGTGCCAGCAGTGATCCCGGGACAGGGGGCGGACAACAGTACTTC.

Turning to this clonotype: Germline and junction disagree at one end, which may indicate a read error. The chain links TRBV3-1 to TRBJ2-7; possible D gene TRBD1, 5 bases. The germline gives CDR1 LGHDT, CDR2 YNNKEL (reference sequence). The CDR3 length is 10 residues. The CDR3 protein is CASSRKGAHF. The CDR3 DNA follows: TGTGCCAGCAGCCGCAAAGGGGCTCACTTC.